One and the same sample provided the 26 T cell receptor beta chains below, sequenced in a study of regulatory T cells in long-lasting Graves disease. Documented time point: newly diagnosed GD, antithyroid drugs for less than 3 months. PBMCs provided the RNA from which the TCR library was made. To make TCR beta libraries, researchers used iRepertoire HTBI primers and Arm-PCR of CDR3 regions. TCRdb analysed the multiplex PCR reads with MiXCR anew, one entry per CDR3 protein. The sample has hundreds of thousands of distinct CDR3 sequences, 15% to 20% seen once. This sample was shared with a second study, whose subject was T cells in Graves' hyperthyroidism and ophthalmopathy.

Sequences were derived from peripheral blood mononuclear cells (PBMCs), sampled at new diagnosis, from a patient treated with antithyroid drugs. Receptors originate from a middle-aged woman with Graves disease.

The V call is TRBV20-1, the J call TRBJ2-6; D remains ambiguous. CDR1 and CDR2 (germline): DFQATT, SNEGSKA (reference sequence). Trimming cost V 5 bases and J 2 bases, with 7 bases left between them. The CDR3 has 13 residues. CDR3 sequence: CSASIPGANVLTF. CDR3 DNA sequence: TGCAGTGCTTCCATACCTGGGGCCAACGTCCTGACTTTC.

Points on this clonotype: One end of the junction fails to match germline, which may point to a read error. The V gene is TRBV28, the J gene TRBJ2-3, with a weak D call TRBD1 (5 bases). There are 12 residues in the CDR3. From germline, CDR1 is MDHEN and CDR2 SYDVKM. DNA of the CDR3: TGTGCCAGCAGTACCAATCTTGGGGCCCTCTCATTT. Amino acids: CASSTNLGALSF.

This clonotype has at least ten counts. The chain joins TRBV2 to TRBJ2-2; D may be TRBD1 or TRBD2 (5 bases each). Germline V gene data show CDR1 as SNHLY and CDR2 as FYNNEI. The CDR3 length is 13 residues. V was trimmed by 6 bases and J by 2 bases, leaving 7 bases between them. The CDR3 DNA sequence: TGTGCCAGCAGCCGGGACAACACCGGGGAGCTGTTTTTT. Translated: CASSRDNTGELFF.

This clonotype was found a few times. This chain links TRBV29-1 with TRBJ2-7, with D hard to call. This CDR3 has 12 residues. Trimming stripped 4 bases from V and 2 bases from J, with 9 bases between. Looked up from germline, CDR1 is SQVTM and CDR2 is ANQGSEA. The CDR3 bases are TGCAGCGTTGGTAGGTTCCCCTACGAGCAGTACTTC. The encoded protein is CSVGRFPYEQYF.

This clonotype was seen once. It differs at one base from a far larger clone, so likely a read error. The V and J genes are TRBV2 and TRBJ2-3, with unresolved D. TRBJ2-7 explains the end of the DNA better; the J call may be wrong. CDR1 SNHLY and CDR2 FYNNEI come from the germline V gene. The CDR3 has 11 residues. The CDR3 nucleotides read TGTGCCAGCAAGGGAACCGTTGAGCAGTACTTC. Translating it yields CASKGTVEQYF.

The CDR3 DNA reads TGCGCCAGCAGCCAAGAGTCAGGGGGGGGGAATGAGCAGTTCTTC. Its translation: CASSQESGGGNEQFF. The V and J genes are TRBV4-1 and TRBJ2-1, with D perhaps given as TRBD1 or TRBD2 (7 bases each). The CDR3 runs 15 residues. Trimming shortened V by 0 bases and J by 7 bases, and 13 bases separated the two germline ends. Germline lookup yields CDR1 MGHRA and CDR2 YSYEKL.

The CDR3 is CSVDGGGRTEAFF. CDR3 coding DNA: TGCAGCGTGGACGGGGGAGGCCGAACTGAAGCTTTCTTT. The chain employs TRBV29-1 and TRBJ1-1; perhaps TRBD1 as D (5 bases). Trimming removed 6 bases from V and 5 bases from J, with 16 bases in between. The CDR3 contains 13 residues. The germline gives CDR1 SQVTM, CDR2 ANQGSEA. The full variable domain, completed using reference TRBV29-1 and TRBJ1-1, is SAVISQKPSRDICQRGTSLTIQCQVDSQVTMMFWYRQQPGQSLTLIATANQGSEATYESGFVIDKFPISRPNLTFSTLTVSNMSPEDSSIYLCSVDGGGRTEAFFGQGTRLTVV.

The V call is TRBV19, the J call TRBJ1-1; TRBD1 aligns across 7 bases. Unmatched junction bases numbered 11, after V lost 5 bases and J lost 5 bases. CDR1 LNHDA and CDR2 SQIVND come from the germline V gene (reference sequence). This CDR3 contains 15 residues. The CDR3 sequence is CASSVGTALGTEAFF. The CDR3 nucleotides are TGTGCCAGTAGTGTCGGGACAGCCTTAGGGACTGAAGCTTTCTTT.

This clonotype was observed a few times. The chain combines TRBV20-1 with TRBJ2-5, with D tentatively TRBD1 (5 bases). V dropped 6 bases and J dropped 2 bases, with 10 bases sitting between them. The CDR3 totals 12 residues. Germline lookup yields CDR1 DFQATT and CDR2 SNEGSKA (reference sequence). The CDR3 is CSAQGRQETQYF. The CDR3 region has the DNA TGCAGTGCCCAGGGTAGACAAGAGACCCAGTACTTC.

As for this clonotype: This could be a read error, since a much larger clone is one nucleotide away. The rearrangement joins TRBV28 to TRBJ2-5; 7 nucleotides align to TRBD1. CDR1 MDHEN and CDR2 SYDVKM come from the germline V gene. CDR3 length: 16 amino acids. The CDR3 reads CAGSLTQGTYLGTQYF. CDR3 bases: TGTGCCGGCAGCCTCACACAGGGGACCTACCTGGGGACCCAGTACTTC. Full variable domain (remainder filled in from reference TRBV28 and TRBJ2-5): DVKVTQSSRYLVKRTGEKVFLECVQDMDHENMFWYRQDPGLGLRLIYFSYDVKMKEKGDIPEGYSVSREKKERFSLILESASTNQTSMYLCAGSLTQGTYLGTQYFGPGTRLLVL.

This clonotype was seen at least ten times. The CDR3 sequence is CASSLVLGTGGTEAFF. The CDR3, as DNA: TGCGCCAGCAGCTTGGTACTCGGGACAGGGGGCACTGAAGCTTTCTTT. V usage is TRBV5-1 and J usage is TRBJ1-1; 11 bases map to TRBD1. V trimming: 0 bases; J trimming: 4 bases; junction bases outside the gene matches: 5. Germline CDR1 is SGHRS and CDR2 is YFSETQ. The CDR3 totals 16 residues.

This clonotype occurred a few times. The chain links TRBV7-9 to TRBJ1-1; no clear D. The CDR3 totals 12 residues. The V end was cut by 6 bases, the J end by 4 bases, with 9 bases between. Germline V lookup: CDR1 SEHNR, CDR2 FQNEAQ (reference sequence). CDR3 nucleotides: TGTGCCAGCAGGAAGGACCCCACTGAAGCTTTCTTT. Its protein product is CASRKDPTEAFF.

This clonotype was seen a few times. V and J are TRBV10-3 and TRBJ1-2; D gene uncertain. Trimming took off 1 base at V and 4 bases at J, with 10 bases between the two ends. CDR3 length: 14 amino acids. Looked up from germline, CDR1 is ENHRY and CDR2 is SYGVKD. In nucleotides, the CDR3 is TGTGCCATCAGTGAGTTACAGTCAACCTATGGCTACACCTTC. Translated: CAISELQSTYGYTF.

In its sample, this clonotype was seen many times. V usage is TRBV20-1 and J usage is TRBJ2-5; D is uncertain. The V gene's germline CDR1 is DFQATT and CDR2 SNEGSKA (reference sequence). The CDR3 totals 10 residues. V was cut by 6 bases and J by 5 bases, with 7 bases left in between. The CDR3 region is CSALGETQYF. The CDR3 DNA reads TGCAGTGCCTTGGGTGAGACCCAGTACTTC.

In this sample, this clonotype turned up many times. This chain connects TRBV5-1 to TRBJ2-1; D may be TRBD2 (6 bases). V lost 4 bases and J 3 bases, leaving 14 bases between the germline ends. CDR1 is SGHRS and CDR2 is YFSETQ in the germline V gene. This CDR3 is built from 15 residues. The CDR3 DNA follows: TGCGCCAGCAGCATTGCCTCCGGGAGCTACAATGAGCAGTTCTTC. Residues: CASSIASGSYNEQFF.

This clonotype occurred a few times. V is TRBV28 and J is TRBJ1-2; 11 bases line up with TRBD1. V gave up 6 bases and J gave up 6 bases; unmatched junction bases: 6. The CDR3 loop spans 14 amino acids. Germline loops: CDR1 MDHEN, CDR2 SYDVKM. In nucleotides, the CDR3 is TGTGCCAGCAGCTACAGGGGACAGGGGGATGGCTACACCTTC. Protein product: CASSYRGQGDGYTF.

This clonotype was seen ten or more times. As DNA, the CDR3 is TGTGCCAGCAGCCCCGGACTAGCGCCCTCCACGGCCCAGTACTTC. This codes for CASSPGLAPSTAQYF. The chain joins TRBV6-1 to TRBJ2-5; 9 bases are a match to TRBD2. V was pared by 6 bases and J by 9 bases, with 14 bases of the junction left unmatched. This CDR3 comprises 15 residues. The germline V gene has CDR1 MNHNS and CDR2 SASEGT.

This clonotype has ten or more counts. The CDR3 is CASSRDVGEQYF. The CDR3 nucleotides are TGTGCCAGCAGCCGCGATGTGGGCGAGCAGTACTTC. V gene TRBV11-2 combines with J gene TRBJ2-7; no firm D call. The germline V gene has CDR1 SGHAT and CDR2 FQNNGV. The length of the CDR3 is 12 residues. V lost 5 bases to trimming and J lost 6 bases, with 11 bases between them.

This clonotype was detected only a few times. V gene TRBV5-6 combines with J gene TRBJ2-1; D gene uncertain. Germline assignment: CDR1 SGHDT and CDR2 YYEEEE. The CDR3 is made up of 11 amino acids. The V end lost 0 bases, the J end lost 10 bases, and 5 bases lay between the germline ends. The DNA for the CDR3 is TGTGCCAGCAGCTTGGTTAAGGAGCAGTTCTTC. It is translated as CASSLVKEQFF.

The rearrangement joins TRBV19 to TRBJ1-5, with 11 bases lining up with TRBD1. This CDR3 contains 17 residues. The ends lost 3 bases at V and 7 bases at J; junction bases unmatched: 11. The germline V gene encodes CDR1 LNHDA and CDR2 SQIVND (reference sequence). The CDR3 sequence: CASSMGPGTGGKQPQHF. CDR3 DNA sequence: TGTGCCAGTAGTATGGGACCCGGGACAGGGGGGAAACAGCCCCAGCATTTT.

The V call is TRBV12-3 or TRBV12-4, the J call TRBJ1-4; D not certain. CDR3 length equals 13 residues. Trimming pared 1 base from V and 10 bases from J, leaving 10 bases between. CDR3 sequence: CASSLERSVKLFF. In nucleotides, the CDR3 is TGTGCCAGCAGTTTAGAGAGAAGCGTAAAACTGTTTTTT.

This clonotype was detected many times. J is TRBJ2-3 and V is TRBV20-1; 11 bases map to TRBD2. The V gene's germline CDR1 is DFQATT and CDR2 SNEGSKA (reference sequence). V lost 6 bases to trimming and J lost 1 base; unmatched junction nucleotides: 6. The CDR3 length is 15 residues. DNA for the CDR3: TGCAGTGCCCCCTTAGCGGGGGGGCGCACAGATACGCAGTATTTT. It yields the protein CSAPLAGGRTDTQYF.

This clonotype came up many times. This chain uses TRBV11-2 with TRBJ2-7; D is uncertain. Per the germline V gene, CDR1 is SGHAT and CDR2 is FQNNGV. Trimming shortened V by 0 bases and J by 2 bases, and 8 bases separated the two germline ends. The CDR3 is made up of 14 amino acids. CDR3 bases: TGTGCCAGCAGCTTAGAGGGTCGAACCTACGAGCAGTACTTC. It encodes CASSLEGRTYEQYF.

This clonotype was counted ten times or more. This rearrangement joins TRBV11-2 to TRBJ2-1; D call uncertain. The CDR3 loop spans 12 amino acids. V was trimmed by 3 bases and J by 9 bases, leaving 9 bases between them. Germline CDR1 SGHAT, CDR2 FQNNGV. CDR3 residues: CASSFVTGEQFF. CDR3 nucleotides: TGTGCCAGCAGCTTTGTGACCGGTGAGCAGTTCTTC.

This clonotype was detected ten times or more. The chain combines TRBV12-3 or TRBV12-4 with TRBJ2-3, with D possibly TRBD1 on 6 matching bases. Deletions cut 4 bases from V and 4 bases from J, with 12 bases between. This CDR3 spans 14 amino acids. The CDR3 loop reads CASSWAGAADTQYF. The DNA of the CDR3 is TGTGCCAGCAGTTGGGCAGGGGCCGCAGATACGCAGTATTTT.

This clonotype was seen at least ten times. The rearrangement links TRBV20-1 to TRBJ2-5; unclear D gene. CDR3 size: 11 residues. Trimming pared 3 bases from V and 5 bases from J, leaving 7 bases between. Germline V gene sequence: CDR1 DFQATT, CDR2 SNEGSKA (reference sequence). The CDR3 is CSASPEETQYF. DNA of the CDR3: TGCAGTGCTAGTCCCGAGGAGACCCAGTACTTC.